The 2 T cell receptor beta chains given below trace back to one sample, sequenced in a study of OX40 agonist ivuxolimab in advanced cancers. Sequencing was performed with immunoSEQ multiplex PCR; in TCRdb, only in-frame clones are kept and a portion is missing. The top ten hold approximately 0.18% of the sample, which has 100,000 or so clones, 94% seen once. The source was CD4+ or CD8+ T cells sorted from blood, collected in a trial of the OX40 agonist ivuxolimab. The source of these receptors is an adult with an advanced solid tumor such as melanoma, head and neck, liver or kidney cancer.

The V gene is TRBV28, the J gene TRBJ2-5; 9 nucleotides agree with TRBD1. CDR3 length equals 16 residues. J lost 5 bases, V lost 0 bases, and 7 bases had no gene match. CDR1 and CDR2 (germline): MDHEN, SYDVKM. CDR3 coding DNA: TGTGCCAGCAGTTTATGGGGACAGGGCCAGAGGGAGACCCAGTACTTC. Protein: CASSLWGQGQRETQYF.

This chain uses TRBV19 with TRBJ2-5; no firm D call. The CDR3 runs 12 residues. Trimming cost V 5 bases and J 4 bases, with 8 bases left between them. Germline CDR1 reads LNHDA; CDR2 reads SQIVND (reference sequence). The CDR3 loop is CASSQAPETQYF. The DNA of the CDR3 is TGTGCCAGTAGTCAGGCCCCAGAGACCCAGTACTTC.